The next 11 T cell receptor beta chains were all read from a single sample in a study of spatial heterogeneity in lung cancer. This sample's time point: blood at routine non-recurrence follow-up after resection. Unsorted whole RNA of tumor, nontumor lung or frozen PBMC was sequenced. TCRdb re-called the 5' RACE reads through MiXCR, storing one row per CDR3 protein. This sample carries around 110,000 distinct CDR3 sequences, 10% to 15% of them seen once, and the ten largest clones take about 15%. The sequences come from PBMCs, collected at follow-up. The receptors were gathered from a male donor with early-stage non-small cell lung cancer.

This clonotype occurred many times. V usage is TRBV6-5 and J usage is TRBJ2-5, with D tentatively TRBD1 or TRBD2 (6 bases each). The CDR3 runs to 16 residues. Trimming removed 0 bases from V and 3 bases from J, with 14 bases in between. The germline V gene encodes CDR1 MNHEY and CDR2 SVGAGI. CDR3 nucleotide sequence: TGTGCCAGCAGTTACTCGGGGGGCTGGACGAAAGAGACCCAGTACTTC. Its protein product is CASSYSGGWTKETQYF.

This clonotype occurred many times. This sequence joins TRBV28 and TRBJ1-4, with D unresolved. From germline, CDR1 is MDHEN and CDR2 SYDVKM. CDR3 length: 15 residues. Trimming shortened V by 4 bases and J by 8 bases, and 17 bases separated the two germline ends. Here the CDR3 DNA reads TGTGCCAGCAGTTCACCCGTGGCCTTCGGGGAAAAACTGTTTTTT. This gives the protein CASSSPVAFGEKLFF.

This clonotype was counted between two and nine times. The chain is built from TRBV5-6 and TRBJ2-3; maybe TRBD2 (6 bases). V was cut by 0 bases and J by 2 bases, with 13 bases left in between. Germline V gene sequence: CDR1 SGHDT, CDR2 YYEEEE. The CDR3 totals 16 residues. In nucleotides, the CDR3 is TGTGCCAGCAGCTTGGCAGGGACTCGACTCACAGATACGCAGTATTTT. It translates to CASSLAGTRLTDTQYF.

The chain recombines TRBV3-1 with TRBJ1-4; D remains ambiguous. The CDR3 consists of 13 residues. Trimming cost V 4 bases and J 5 bases, with 8 bases left between them. Germline lookup yields CDR1 LGHDT and CDR2 YNNKEL (reference sequence). The DNA of the CDR3 is TGTGCCAGCAGCCTTGTACTCAATGAAAAACTGTTTTTT. Translated: CASSLVLNEKLFF.

This clonotype was counted only a few times. The genes are TRBV28 and TRBJ2-2, with 9 positions matching TRBD1. The ends lost 6 bases at V and 5 bases at J; junction bases unmatched: 7. The CDR3 is 15 amino acids. CDR1 and CDR2 from the germline V gene are MDHEN and SYDVKM. This CDR3 reads CASSSGQGRTGELFF. As DNA, the CDR3 is TGTGCCAGCAGCTCCGGACAGGGGAGGACCGGGGAGCTGTTTTTT.

This clonotype was counted between two and nine times. J is TRBJ1-6 and V is TRBV12-3 or TRBV12-4; 9 bases agree with TRBD1. The CDR3 runs to 15 residues. V trimming: 5 bases; J trimming: 8 bases; junction bases outside the gene matches: 7. The CDR3 reads CASSPPTGGHSPLHF. CDR3 sequence (DNA): TGTGCCAGCAGTCCCCCGACAGGGGGTCATTCACCCCTCCACTTT.

This clonotype was found a few times. The V call is TRBV5-1, the J call TRBJ2-3, with D maybe TRBD2 (6 bases). Germline V CDR1 and CDR2: SGHRS, YFSETQ. This CDR3 comprises 15 residues. Trimming pared 0 bases from V and 6 bases from J, leaving 14 bases between. CDR3 sequence (DNA): TGCGCCAGCAGCTTGGATGGGGGGATGAGGGATACGCAGTATTTT. Protein: CASSLDGGMRDTQYF.

This clonotype was observed a few times. The chain joins TRBV3-1 to TRBJ1-2; 9 bases are shared with TRBD1. This CDR3 has 15 residues. The V and J ends lost 3 bases and 2 bases, in that order; junction bases with no gene match: 4. Germline V gives CDR1 LGHDT, CDR2 YNNKEL (reference sequence). CDR3 sequence: CASSHYGTGNYGYTF. The DNA of the CDR3 is TGTGCCAGCAGCCATTACGGGACAGGGAACTATGGCTACACCTTC.

Turning to this clonotype: Since a much larger clone is just one base distant, this may be a read error. CDR3: CAIRGSGGDYSEQFF. As DNA, the CDR3 is TGTGCCATCAGGGGTAGCGGGGGGGACTACAGTGAGCAGTTCTTC. The V call is TRBV10-3, the J call TRBJ2-1; 11 bases agree with TRBD2. There are 15 residues in the CDR3. The V gene's germline CDR1 is ENHRY and CDR2 SYGVKD.

In its sample, this clonotype was seen many times. Sequence at one end of the junction differs from germline and may be a read error. The J gene is TRBJ2-3, the V gene TRBV18; 12 positions agree with TRBD2. From germline, CDR1 is KGHSH and CDR2 LQKENI. CDR3 size: 15 residues. In DNA, the CDR3 is TGTGCCAGCTCACTGGGACTAGCGGGCGAAGATATGCAGTATTTT. The encoded protein is CASSLGLAGEDMQYF.

A few counts support this clonotype. The chain uses TRBV24-1 and TRBJ2-1; D may be TRBD1 (6 bases). The CDR3 sequence is 13 residues long. Looked up from germline, CDR1 is KGHDR and CDR2 is SFDVKD. The V gene lost 12 bases and the J gene lost 1 base, with 12 bases spanning the gap. The CDR3 region is CAVSRGSYNEQFF. The CDR3 nucleotides are TGTGCCGTTAGCAGGGGATCCTACAATGAGCAGTTCTTC.